This TCR beta chain was sequenced for a study of spatial heterogeneity in lung cancer. Broader study findings: Follow-up blood showed ubiquitous expanded tumor TCRs less than blood at resection did.

V was trimmed by 1 base and J by 1 base, leaving 5 bases between them. This CDR3 has 15 amino acids. This clonotype was found many times. Its specificity is unknown. Sample time point: sample taken at primary tumor resection. Sequencing of whole RNA from tumor, nontumor lung or frozen PBMC involved no sorting. TCRdb re-called the 5' RACE reads with MiXCR, one entry per CDR3 protein. The sample shows about 21,000 distinct CDR3 sequences, roughly 4.2% of them seen only once. This chain joins TRBV12-3 or TRBV12-4 and TRBJ2-6; D might be TRBD1 or TRBD2, each matching 5 bases. The sequencing used PBMCs, collected at surgery. This clonotype was sampled from a male donor with early-stage non-small cell lung cancer. CDR3 residues: CASSLGGSGANVLTF. The CDR3 region has the DNA TGTGCCAGCAGTTTAGGGGGGTCTGGGGCCAACGTCCTGACTTTC.